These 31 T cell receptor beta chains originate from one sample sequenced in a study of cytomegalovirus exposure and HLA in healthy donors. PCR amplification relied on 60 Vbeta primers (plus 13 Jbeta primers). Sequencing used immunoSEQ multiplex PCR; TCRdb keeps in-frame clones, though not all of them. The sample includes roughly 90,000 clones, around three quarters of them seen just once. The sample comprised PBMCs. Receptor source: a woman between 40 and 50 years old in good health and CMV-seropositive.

The CDR3 region has the DNA TGTGCCAGTAGTATATCGTTTGGCGGGGCCGCCTACGAGCAGTACTTC. Translating it yields CASSISFGGAAYEQYF. The chain employs TRBV19 and TRBJ2-7; TRBD2 might be the D (6 bases). Germline-derived CDR1 and CDR2 are LNHDA and SQIVND (reference sequence). This CDR3 comprises 16 residues. V lost 2 bases, J lost 2 bases, and 16 bases lay in between.

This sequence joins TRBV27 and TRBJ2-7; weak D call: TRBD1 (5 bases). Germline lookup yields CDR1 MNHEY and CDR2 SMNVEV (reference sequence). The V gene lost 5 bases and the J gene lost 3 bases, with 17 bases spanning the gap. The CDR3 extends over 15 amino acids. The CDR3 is CASSISRVGRYEQYF. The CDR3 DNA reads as TGTGCCAGCAGTATAAGCAGGGTAGGGCGCTACGAGCAGTACTTC.

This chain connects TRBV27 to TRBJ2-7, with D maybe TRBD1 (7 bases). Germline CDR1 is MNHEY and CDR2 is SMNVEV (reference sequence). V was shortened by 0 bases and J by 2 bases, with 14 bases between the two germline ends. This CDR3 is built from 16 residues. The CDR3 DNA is TGTGCCAGCAGTTTATCACGCCAGGGGGGAGCCTACGAGCAGTACTTC. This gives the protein CASSLSRQGGAYEQYF.

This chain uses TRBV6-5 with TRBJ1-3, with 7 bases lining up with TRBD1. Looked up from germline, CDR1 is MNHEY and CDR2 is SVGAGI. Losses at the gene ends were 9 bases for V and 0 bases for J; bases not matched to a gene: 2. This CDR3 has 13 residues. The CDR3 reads CASTGDSGNTIYF. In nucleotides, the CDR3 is TGTGCCAGTACAGGGGACTCTGGAAACACCATATATTTT.

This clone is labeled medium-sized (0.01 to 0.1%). CDR3 in DNA: TGTGCCAGCAGCTTGGGAGGGACAGGAGGTGAAAAACTGTTTTTT. This codes for CASSLGGTGGEKLFF. The V call is TRBV28, the J call TRBJ1-4, with 8 bases aligning to TRBD1. The CDR3 totals 15 residues. The germline CDR1 and CDR2 sequences are MDHEN and SYDVKM. The ends lost 6 bases at V and 7 bases at J; junction bases unmatched: 10.

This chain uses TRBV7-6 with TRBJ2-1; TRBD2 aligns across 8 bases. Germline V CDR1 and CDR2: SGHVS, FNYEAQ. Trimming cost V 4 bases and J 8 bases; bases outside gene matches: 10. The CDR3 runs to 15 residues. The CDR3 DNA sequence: TGTGCCAGCAGCTACCAAGCGGGAGTCCGGGATGAGCAGTTCTTC. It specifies CASSYQAGVRDEQFF.

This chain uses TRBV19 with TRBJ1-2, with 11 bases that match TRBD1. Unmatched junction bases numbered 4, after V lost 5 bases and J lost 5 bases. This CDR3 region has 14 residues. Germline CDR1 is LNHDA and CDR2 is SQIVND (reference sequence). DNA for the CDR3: TGTGCCAGTAGTCAGGACAGGGGGCCGTATGGCTACACCTTC. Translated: CASSQDRGPYGYTF.

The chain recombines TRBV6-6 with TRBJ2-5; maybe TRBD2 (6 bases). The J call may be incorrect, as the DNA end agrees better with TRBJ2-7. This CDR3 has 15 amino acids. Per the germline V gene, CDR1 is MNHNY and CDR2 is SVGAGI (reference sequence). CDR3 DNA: TGTGCCAGCATTGGGGACGGGAGTAGCTCCTACGAGCAGTACTTC. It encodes CASIGDGSSSYEQYF.

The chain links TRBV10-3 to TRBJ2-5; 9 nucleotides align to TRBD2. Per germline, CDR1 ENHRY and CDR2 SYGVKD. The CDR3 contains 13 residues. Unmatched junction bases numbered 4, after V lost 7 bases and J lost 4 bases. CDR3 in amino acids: CAITGGRGETQYF. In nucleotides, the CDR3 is TGTGCCATCACCGGCGGGAGGGGAGAGACCCAGTACTTC.

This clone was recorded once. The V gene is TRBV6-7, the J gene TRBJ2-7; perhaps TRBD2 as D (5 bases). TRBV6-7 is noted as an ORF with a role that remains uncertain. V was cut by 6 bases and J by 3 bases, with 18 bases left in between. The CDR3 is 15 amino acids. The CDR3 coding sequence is TGTGCCAGCAGGCTCCATAGGACTCCAAACTACGAGCAGTACTTC. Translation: CASRLHRTPNYEQYF.

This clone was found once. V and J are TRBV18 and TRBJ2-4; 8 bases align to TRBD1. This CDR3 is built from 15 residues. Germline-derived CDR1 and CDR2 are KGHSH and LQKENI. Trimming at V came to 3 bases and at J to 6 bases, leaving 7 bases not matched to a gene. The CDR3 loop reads CASSPPGQVGNIQYF. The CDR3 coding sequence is TGTGCCAGCTCACCGCCGGGACAGGTGGGAAACATTCAGTACTTC.

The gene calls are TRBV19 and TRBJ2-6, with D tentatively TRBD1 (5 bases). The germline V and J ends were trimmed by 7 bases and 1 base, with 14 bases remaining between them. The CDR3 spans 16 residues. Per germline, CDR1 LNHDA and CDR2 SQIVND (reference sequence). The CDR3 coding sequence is TGTGCCAGTACCTCACAGGTTATATCTGGGGCCAACGTCCTGACTTTC. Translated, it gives CASTSQVISGANVLTF.

The CDR3 loop reads CASSPRGGPGELFF. The CDR3 nucleotides read TGTGCCAGCTCACCACGCGGGGGACCCGGGGAGCTGTTTTTT. This sequence joins TRBV18 and TRBJ2-2, with 7 bases aligning to TRBD2. The CDR3 is 14 residues long. V lost 1 base and J lost 6; bases outside the gene matches: 2. The germline CDR1 and CDR2 sequences are KGHSH and LQKENI.

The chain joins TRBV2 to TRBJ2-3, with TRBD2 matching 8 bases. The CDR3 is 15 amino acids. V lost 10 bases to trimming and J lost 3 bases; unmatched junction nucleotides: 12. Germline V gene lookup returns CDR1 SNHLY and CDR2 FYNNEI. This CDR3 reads CATSTRASGTDTQYF. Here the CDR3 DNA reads TGTGCCACCTCTACGAGGGCTAGCGGGACAGATACGCAGTATTTT.

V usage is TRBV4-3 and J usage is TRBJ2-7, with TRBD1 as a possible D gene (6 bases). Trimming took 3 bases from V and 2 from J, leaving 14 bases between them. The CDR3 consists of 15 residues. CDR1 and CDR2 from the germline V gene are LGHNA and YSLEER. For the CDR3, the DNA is TGCGCCAGCAGCCAGTTGGCAGGGGTGGCCTACGAGCAGTACTTC. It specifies CASSQLAGVAYEQYF.

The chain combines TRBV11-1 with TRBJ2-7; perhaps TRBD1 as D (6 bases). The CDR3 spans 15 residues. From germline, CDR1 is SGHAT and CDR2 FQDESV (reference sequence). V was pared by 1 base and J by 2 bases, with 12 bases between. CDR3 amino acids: CASSLVANRAYEQYF. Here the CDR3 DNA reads TGTGCCAGCAGCTTAGTTGCAAACAGGGCCTACGAGCAGTACTTC.

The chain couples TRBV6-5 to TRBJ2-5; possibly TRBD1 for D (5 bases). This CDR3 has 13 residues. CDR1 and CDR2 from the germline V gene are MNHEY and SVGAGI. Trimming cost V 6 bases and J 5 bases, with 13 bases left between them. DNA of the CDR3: TGTGCCAGCAGCCCTCCAGGGTGGGAGACCCAGTACTTC. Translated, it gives CASSPPGWETQYF.

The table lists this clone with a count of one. CDR3 bases: TGTGCCAGCAGCTTGCCTGCCGCGGGGGTCAACTATGGCTACACCTTC. Translation: CASSLPAAGVNYGYTF. The chain has TRBV7-3 and TRBJ1-2; D possibly corresponds to TRBD1 (5 bases). This CDR3 has 16 amino acids. With 3 bases removed from V and 2 bases from J, the gap between germline ends came to 16 bases. Looked up from germline, CDR1 is SGHTA and CDR2 is FQGTGA. The complete variable domain, with remaining parts taken from reference TRBV7-3 and TRBJ1-2, reads GAGVSQTPSNKVTEKGKYVELRCDPISGHTALYWYRQSLGQGPEFLIYFQGTGAADDSGLPNDRFFAVRPEGSVSTLKIQRTERGDSAVYLCASSLPAAGVNYGYTFGSGTRLTVV.

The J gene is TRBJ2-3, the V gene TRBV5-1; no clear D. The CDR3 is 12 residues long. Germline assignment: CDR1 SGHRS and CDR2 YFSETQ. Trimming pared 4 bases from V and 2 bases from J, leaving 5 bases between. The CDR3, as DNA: TGCGCCAGCAGCCCTTTCACAGATACGCAGTATTTT. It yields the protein CASSPFTDTQYF. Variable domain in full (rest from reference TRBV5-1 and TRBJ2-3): KAGVTQTPRYLIKTRGQQVTLSCSPISGHRSVSWYQQTPGQGLQFLFEYFSETQRNKGNFPGRFSGRQFSNSRSEMNVSTLELGDSALYLCASSPFTDTQYFGPGTRLTVL.

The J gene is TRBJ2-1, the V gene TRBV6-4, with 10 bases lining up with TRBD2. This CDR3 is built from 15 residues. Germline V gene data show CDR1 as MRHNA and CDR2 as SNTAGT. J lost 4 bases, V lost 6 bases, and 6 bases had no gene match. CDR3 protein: CASSAGTSDYNEQFF. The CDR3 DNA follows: TGTGCCAGCAGCGCCGGGACTAGCGATTACAATGAGCAGTTCTTC.

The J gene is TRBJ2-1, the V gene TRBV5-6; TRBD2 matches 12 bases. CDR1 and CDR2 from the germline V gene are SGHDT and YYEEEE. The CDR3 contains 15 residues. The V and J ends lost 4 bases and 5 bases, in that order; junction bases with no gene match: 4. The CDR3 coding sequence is TGTGCCAGCAGCCGACTAGCGGGAGTGAACAATGAGCAGTTCTTC. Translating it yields CASSRLAGVNNEQFF.

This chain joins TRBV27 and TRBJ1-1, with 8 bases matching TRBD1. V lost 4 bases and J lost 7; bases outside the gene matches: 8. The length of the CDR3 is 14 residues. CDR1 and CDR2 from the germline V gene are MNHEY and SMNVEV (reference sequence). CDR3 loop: CASSSPFGTGEAFF. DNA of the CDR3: TGTGCCAGCAGTTCTCCCTTTGGGACAGGTGAAGCTTTCTTT.

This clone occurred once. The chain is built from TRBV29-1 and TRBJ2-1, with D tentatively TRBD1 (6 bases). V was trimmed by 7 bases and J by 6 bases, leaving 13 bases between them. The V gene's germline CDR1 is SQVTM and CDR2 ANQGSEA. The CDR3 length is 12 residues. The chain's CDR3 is CSALDSFNEQFF. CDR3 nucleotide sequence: TGCAGCGCCTTGGACAGCTTCAATGAGCAGTTCTTC.

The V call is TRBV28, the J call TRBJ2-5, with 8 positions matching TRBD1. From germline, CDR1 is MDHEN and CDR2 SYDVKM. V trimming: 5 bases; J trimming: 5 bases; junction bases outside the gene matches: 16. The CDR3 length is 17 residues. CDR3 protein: CASSQSRGQGSWETQYF. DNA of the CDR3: TGTGCCAGCAGTCAATCCCGAGGACAGGGTTCGTGGGAGACCCAGTACTTC.

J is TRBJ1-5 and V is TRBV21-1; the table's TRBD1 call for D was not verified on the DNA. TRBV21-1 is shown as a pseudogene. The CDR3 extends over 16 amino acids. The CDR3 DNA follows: TGTGCCAGCAGCAGTCCTACAGGGTATAGCAATCAGCCCCAGCATTTT. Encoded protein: CASSSPTGYSNQPQHF.

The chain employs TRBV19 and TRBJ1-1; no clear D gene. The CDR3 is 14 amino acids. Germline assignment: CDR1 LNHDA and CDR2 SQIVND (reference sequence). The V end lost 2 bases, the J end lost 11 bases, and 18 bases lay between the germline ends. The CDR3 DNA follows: TGTGCCAGTAGTATATATACGCCCCGGACGGGGGCTTTCTTT. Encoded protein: CASSIYTPRTGAFF.

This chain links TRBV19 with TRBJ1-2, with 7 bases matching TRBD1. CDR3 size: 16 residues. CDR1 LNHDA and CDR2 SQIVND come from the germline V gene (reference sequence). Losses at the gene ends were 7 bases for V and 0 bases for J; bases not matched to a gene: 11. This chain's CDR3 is CASKNRGQITNYGYTF. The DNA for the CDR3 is TGTGCCAGTAAGAATAGGGGACAGATCACTAACTATGGCTACACCTTC.

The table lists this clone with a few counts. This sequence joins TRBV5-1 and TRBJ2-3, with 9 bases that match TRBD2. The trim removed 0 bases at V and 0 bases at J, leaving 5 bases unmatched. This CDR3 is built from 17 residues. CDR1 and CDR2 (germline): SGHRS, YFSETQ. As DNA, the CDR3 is TGCGCCAGCAGCTTGGCCTCTAGCGGGGCTAGCACAGATACGCAGTATTTT. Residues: CASSLASSGASTDTQYF.

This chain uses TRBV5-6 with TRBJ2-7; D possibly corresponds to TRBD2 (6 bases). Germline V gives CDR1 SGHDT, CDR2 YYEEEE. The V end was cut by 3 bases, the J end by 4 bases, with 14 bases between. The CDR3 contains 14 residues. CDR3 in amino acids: CASSWLLAEYEQYF. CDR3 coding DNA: TGTGCCAGCAGCTGGCTCTTAGCGGAATACGAGCAGTACTTC.

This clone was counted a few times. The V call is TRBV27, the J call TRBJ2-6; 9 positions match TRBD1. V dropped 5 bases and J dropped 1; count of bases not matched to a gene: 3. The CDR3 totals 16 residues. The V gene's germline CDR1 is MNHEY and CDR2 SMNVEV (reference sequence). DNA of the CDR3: TGTGCCAGCAGTACAGGGGGCTTGTCTGGGGCCAACGTCCTGACTTTC. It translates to CASSTGGLSGANVLTF.

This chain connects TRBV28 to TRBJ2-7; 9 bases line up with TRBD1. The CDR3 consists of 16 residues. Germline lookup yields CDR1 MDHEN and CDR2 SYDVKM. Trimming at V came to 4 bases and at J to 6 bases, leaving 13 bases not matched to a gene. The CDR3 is CASSSHMGQGLGEQYF. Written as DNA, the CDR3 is TGTGCCAGCAGTTCCCACATGGGACAGGGTTTAGGCGAGCAGTACTTC.